The following is a T cell receptor beta chain sequence with its context. Its antigen has not been determined. Base qualities are not provided; no much larger clone lies one nucleotide away. This sample is drawn from a study of blood T cell repertoires in COVID-19 (dated by TCRdb to between 2020 and 2021). Looking at the study overall: ImmuneRACE Cohort 3 recovered participants were defined by two consecutive negative NP/OP PCR tests, healthcare professional clearance, or symptom resolution. The repertoires were released in a freely available public database meant as a resource for research on the immune response to SARS-CoV-2. Deeply sampled blood TCRbeta repertoires from subjects exposed to, actively infected with, or recovered from COVID-19 were included in the dataset. A de-identified subject ID, COVID-19 status, age in years and sex were almost always included in the sample metadata. The material from the prospective study consisted of cDNA or gDNA derived from T cells, B-cell-depleted T cells, or PBMCs. Where HLA class I and class II types were available, the types were taken from metadata supplied by the sample provider, not from assay-based typing. Samples came from the ongoing ImmuneRACE study (first 160 participants) plus 1,254 subjects from 6 global collaborators. The collaborator samples originated in the United States, Italy and Spain and spanned the acute and convalescent phases of COVID-19.

Enrolling through a virtual design, the prospective study's participants ranged in age from about 18 to 100 years and lived across about two dozen United States geographic areas. In the prospective study, participants were assigned to cohorts based on the clinical history participants reported in a screening survey and a study questionnaire. In the prospective study, mobile phlebotomists collected whole blood, serum and a nasopharyngeal or oropharyngeal swab from each participant. Additional blood draws and questionnaires over an approximately 2-month period could optionally be provided by prospective study participants. Before DNA extraction, blood samples from the prospective study were shipped at room temperature or frozen. What the authors observed across the whole study: How much clinical and demographic metadata was included differed by source and by participant, and the metadata was provided uncurated.

Ends trimmed: V by 7 bases, J by 4 bases; bases unmatched to a gene: 11. CDR1 and CDR2, looked up from the germline V gene, are SNHLY and FYNNEI. The CDR3 contains 15 residues, cysteine and phenylalanine counted. The entry retains the CDR3 DNA only, 45 bases that are in frame from base 1. TCRbeta CDR3 regions were amplified from genomic DNA by means of the immunoSEQ Assay, a bias-controlled multiplex PCR. The study's own analysis went as follows. Nucleated cell counts per sample were estimated from amplification of reference gene primers within the assay. Sequence reads were collapsed and filtered to measure the absolute abundance of every unique TCRbeta CDR3 rearrangement. For each sample, productive Simpson clonality was calculated as the square root of Simpson's diversity index across productive rearrangements. Held by TCRdb, this immuneACCESS table contains in-frame sequences only and omits some clones. Under half of the omission traces to an unresolved V gene where checked; the cause of the rest is unknown. The DNA gave D and trimming, while V, J and clone size come from that table. Present in this sample are about 280,000 clones, more than 75% of which were seen just once. The ten largest clones take up over 2% of the sample.

The rearrangement combines TRBV2 with TRBJ2-5; 8 bases in between match TRBD2. The sequenced sample was PBMCs or T cells enriched from blood (not recorded which). This TCR derives from a woman in her fifties or sixties in a cohort exposed to, infected with or recovered from COVID-19 (not recorded which). The CDR3 region reads CASTLAGGLGETQYF. The nucleotides read TGTGCCAGCACCTTGGCGGGAGGATTGGGAGAGACCCAGTACTTC.